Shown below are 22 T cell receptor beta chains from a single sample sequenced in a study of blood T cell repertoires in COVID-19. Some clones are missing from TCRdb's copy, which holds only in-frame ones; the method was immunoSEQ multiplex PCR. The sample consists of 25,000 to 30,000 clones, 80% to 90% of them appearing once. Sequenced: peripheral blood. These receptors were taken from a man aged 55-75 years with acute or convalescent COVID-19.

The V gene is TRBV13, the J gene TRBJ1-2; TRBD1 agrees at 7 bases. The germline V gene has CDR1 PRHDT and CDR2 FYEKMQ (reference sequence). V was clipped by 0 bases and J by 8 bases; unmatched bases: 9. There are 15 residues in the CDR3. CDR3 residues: CASSLGRVTGQGYTF. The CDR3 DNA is TGTGCCAGCAGCTTAGGCCGTGTGACGGGACAGGGCTACACCTTC.

This CDR3 reads CASSQGAGGPGGELFF. In nucleotides, the CDR3 is TGCGCCAGCAGCCAAGGCGCGGGGGGGCCAGGAGGGGAGCTGTTTTTT. The J gene is TRBJ2-2, the V gene TRBV4-1; TRBD2 aligns across 9 bases. Germline values: CDR1 MGHRA, CDR2 YSYEKL. V gave up 1 base and J gave up 8 bases; unmatched junction bases: 8. The CDR3 runs to 16 residues.

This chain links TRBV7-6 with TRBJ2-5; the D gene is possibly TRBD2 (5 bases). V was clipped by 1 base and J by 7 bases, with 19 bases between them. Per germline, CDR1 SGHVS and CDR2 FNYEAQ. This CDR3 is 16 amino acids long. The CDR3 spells CASSLVTVSGGGTQYF. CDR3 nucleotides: TGTGCCAGCAGCTTAGTCACAGTCAGTGGAGGTGGGACCCAGTACTTC.

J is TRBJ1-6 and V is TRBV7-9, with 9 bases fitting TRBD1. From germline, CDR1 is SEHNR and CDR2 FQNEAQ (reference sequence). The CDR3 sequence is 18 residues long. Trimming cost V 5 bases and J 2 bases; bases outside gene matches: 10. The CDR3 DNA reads TGTGCCAGCAGCCGGGACCGGGACAGGGTGACCTATAATTCACCCCTCCACTTT. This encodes CASSRDRDRVTYNSPLHF.

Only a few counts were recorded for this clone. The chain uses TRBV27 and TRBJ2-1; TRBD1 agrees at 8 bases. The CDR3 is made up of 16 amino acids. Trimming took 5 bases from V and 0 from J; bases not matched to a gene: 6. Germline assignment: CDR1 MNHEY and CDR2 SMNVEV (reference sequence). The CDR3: CASSPWTGSSYNEQFF. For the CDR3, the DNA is TGTGCCAGCAGTCCCTGGACAGGGAGCTCCTACAATGAGCAGTTCTTC.

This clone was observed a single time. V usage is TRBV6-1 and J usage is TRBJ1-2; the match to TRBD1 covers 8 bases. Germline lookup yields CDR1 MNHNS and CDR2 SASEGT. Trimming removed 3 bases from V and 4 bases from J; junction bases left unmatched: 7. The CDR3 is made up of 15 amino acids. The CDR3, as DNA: TGTGCCAGCAGTGACGGACAGGGTCTGCGCTATGGCTACACCTTC. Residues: CASSDGQGLRYGYTF.

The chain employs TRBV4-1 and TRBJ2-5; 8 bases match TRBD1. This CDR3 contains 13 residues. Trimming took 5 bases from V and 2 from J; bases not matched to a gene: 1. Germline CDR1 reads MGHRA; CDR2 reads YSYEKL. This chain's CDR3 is CASSWTGQETQYF. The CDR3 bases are TGCGCCAGCAGCTGGACAGGGCAAGAGACCCAGTACTTC.

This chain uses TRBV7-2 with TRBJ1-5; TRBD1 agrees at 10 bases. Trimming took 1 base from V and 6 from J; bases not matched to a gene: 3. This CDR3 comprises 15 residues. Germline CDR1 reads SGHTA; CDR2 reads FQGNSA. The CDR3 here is CASSLETGGGQPQHF. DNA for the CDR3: TGTGCCAGCAGCTTAGAGACAGGGGGCGGTCAGCCCCAGCATTTT.

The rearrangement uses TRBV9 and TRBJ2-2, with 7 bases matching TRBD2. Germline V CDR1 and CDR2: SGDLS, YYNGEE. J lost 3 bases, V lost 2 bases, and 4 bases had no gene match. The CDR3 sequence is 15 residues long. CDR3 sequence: CASSVKAGDTGELFF. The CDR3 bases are TGTGCCAGCAGCGTCAAGGCGGGAGACACCGGGGAGCTGTTTTTT.

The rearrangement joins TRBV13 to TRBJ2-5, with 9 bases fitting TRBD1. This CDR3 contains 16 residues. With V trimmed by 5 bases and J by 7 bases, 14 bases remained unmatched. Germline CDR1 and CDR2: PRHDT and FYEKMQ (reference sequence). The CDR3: CASSGNRDRESWTQYF. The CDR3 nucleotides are TGTGCCAGCAGCGGGAACCGGGACAGGGAGAGTTGGACCCAGTACTTC.

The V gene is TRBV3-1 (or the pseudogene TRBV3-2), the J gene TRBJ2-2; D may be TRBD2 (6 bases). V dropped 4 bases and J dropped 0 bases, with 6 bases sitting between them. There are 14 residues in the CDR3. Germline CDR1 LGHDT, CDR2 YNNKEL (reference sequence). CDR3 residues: CASSRGANTGELFF. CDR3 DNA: TGTGCCAGCAGCCGCGGGGCGAACACCGGGGAGCTGTTTTTT.

As DNA, the CDR3 is TGTGCCAGCAGCTTAAGTACAGGGGGCGTTGGCTACACCTTC. Amino acids: CASSLSTGGVGYTF. This chain joins TRBV7-2 and TRBJ1-2; TRBD1 agrees at 9 bases. This CDR3 has 14 residues. Germline V CDR1 and CDR2: SGHTA, FQGNSA. V was pared by 2 bases and J by 7 bases, with 5 bases of the junction left unmatched.

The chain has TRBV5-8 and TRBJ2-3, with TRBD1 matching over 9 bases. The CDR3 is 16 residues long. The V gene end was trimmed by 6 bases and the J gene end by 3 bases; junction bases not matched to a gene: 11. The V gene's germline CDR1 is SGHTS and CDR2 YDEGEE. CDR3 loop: CASNMGTGKVTDTQYF. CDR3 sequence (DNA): TGTGCCAGCAACATGGGGACAGGGAAAGTTACAGATACGCAGTATTTT.

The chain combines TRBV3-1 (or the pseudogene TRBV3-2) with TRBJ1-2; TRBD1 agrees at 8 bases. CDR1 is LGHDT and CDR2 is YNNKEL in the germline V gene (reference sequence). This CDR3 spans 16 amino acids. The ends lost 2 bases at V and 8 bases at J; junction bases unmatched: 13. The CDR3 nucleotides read TGTGCCAGCAGCCAATATATGGACAGGGCCAATCGAGGCTACACCTTC. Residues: CASSQYMDRANRGYTF.

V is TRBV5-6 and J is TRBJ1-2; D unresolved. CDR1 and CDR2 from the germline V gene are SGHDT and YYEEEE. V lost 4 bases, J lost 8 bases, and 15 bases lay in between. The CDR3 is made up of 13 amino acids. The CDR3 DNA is TGTGCCAGCAGCCGGGTCGTATCTGGGGGCTACACCTTC. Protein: CASSRVVSGGYTF.

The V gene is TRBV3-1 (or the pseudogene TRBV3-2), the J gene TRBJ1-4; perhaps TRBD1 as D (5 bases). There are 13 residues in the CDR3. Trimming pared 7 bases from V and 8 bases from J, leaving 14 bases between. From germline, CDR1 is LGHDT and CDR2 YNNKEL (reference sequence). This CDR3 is CASTRRGGEKLFF. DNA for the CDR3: TGTGCCAGCACCCGGAGGGGAGGCGAAAAACTGTTTTTT.

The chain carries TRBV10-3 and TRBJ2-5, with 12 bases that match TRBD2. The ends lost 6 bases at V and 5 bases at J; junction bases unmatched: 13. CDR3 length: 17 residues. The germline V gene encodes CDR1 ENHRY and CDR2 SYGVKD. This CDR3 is CAISPGLAGQGGETQYF. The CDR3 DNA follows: TGTGCCATCAGCCCGGGACTAGCGGGCCAAGGGGGGGAGACCCAGTACTTC.

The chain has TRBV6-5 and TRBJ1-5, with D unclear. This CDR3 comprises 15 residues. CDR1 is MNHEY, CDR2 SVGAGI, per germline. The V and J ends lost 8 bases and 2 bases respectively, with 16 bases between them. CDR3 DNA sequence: TGTGCCAGCCAAAGGACTCGGAATGGCAATCAGCCCCAGCATTTT. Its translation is CASQRTRNGNQPQHF.

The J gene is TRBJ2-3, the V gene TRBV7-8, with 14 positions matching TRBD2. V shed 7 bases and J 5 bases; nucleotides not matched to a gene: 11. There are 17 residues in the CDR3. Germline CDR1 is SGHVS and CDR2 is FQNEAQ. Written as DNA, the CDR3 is TGTGCCAGCAAGGGGACTAGCGGGAGTAGGTTGGGAGATACGCAGTATTTT. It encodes CASKGTSGSRLGDTQYF.

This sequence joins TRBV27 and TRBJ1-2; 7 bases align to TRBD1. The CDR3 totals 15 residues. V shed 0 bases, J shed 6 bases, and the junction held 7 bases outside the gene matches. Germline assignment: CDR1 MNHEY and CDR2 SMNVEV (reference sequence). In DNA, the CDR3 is TGTGCCAGCAGTTTATCAGGGGGCGTGGACCATGGCTACACCTTC. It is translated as CASSLSGGVDHGYTF.

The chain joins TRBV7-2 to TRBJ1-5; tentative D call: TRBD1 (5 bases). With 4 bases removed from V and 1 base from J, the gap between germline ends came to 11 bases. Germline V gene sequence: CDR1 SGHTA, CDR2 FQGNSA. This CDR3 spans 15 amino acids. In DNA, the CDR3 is TGTGCCAGCAGCTGGGCCCGGGGGAGCAATCAGCCCCAGCATTTT. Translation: CASSWARGSNQPQHF.

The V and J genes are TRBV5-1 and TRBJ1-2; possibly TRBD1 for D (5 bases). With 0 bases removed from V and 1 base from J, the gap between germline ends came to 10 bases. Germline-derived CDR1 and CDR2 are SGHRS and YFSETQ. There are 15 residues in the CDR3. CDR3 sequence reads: CASSLAGDINYGYTF. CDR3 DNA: TGCGCCAGCAGCTTGGCGGGGGATATTAACTATGGCTACACCTTC.